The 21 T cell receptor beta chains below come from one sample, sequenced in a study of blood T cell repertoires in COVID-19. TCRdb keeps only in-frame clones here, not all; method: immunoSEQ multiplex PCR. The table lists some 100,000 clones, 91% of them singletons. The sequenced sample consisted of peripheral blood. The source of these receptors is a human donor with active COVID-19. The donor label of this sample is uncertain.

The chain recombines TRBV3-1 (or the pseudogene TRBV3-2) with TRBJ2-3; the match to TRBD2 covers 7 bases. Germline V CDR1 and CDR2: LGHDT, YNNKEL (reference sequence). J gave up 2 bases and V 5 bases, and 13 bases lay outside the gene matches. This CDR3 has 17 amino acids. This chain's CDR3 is CASSKGAPGGYTDTQYF. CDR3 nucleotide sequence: TGTGCCAGCAGCAAAGGGGCTCCGGGGGGTTACACAGATACGCAGTATTTT.

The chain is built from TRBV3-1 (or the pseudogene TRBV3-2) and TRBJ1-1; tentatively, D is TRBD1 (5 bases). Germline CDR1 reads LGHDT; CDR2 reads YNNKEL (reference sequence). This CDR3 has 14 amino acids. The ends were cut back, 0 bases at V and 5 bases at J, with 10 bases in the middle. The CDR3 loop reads CASSQERGWTEAFF. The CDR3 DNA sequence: TGTGCCAGCAGCCAAGAAAGGGGATGGACTGAAGCTTTCTTT.

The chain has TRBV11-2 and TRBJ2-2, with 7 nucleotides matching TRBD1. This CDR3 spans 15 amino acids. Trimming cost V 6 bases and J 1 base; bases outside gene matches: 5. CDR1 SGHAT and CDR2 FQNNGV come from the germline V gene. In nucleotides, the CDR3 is TGTGCCAGCAGACCCGGACAGGTGAACACCGGGGAGCTGTTTTTT. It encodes CASRPGQVNTGELFF.

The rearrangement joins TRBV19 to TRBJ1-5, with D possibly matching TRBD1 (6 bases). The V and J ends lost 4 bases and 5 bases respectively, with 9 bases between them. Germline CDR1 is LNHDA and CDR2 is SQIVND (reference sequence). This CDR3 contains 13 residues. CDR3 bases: TGTGCCAGTAGTAGACAGGTGGATCAGCCCCAGCATTTT. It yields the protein CASSRQVDQPQHF.

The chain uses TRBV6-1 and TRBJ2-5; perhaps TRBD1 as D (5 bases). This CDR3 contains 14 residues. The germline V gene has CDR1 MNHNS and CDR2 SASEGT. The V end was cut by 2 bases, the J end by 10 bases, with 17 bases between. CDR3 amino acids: CASSESRAVRDQYF. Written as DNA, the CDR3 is TGTGCCAGCAGTGAAAGTCGAGCAGTCAGGGACCAGTACTTC.

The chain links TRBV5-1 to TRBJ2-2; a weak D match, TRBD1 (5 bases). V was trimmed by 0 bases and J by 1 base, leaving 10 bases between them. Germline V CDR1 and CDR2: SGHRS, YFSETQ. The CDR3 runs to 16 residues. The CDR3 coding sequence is TGCGCCAGCAGCTTGGTTTGGCAGGGGAACACCGGGGAGCTGTTTTTT. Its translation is CASSLVWQGNTGELFF.

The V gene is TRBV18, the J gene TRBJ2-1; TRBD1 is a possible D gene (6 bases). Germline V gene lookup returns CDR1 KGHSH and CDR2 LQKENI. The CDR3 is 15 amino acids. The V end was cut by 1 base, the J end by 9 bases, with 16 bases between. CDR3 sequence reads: CASSPQGHRESEQFF. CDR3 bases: TGTGCCAGCTCACCACAAGGTCACAGGGAATCTGAGCAGTTCTTC.

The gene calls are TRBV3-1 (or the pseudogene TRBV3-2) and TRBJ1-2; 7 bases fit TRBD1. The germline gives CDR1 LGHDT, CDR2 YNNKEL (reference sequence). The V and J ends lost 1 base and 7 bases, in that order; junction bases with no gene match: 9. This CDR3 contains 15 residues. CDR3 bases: TGTGCCAGCAGCCAAGTGTCGTTGCAGGGGGGTGGCTACACCTTC. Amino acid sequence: CASSQVSLQGGGYTF.

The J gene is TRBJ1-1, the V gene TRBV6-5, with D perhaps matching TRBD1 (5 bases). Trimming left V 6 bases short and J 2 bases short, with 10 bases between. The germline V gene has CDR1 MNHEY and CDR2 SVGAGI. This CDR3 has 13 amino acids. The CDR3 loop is CASSLGGNTEAFF. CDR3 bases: TGTGCCAGCAGCCTGGGGGGAAACACTGAAGCTTTCTTT.

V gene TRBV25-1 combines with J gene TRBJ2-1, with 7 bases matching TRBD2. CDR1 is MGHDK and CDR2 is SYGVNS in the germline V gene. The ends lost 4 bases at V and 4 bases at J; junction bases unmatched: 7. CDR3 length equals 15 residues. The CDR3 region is CASSAPGLSYNEQFF. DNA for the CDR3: TGTGCCAGCAGTGCTCCGGGACTATCGTACAATGAGCAGTTCTTC.

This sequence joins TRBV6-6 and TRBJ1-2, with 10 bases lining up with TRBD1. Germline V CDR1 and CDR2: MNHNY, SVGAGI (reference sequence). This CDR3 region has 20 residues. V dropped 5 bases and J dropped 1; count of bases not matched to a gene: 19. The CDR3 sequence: CASSPSGTGDLAAVNYGYTF. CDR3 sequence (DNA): TGTGCCAGCAGTCCCTCCGGGACAGGGGACCTAGCCGCAGTTAACTATGGCTACACCTTC.

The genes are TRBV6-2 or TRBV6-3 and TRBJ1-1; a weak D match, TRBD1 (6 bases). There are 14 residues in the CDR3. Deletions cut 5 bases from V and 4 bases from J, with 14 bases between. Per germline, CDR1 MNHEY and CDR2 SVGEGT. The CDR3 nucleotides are TGTGCCAGCAGTGAGCTCAGGGGTGGCACTGAAGCTTTCTTT. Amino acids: CASSELRGGTEAFF.

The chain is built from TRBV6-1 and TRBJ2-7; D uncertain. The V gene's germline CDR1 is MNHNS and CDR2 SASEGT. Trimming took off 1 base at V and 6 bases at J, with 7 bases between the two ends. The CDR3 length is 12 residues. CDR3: CASSEVLLEQYF. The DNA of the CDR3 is TGTGCCAGCAGTGAAGTTCTTCTCGAGCAGTACTTC.

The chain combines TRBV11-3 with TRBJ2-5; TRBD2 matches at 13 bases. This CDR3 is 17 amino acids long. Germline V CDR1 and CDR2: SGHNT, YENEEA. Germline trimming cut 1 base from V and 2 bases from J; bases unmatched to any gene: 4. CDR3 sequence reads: CASSLGLAGGTQETQYF. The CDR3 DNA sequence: TGTGCCAGCAGCTTAGGACTAGCGGGGGGCACGCAAGAGACCCAGTACTTC. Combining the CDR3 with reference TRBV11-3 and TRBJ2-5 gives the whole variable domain EAGVVQSPRYKIIEKKQPVAFWCNPISGHNTLYWYLQNLGQGPELLIRYENEEAVDDSQLPKDRFSAERLKGVDSTLKIQPAELGDSAVYLCASSLGLAGGTQETQYFGPGTRLLVL.

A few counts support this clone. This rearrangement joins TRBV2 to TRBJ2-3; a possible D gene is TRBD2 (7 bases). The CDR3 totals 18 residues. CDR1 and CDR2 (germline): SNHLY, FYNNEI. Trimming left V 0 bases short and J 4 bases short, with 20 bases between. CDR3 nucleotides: TGTGCCAGCAGTGAAGCGCAACTATTGCGGGGGCCGTCAGATACGCAGTATTTT. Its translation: CASSEAQLLRGPSDTQYF. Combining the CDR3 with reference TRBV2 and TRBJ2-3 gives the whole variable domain EPEVTQTPSHQVTQMGQEVILRCVPISNHLYFYWYRQILGQKVEFLVSFYNNEISEKSEIFDDQFSVERPDGSNFTLKIRSTKLEDSAMYFCASSEAQLLRGPSDTQYFGPGTRLTVL.

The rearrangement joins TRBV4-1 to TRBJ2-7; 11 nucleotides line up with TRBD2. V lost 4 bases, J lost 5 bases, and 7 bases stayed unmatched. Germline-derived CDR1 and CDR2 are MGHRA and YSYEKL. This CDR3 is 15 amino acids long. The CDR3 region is CASSPIAGGSHEQYF. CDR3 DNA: TGCGCCAGCAGCCCAATAGCGGGGGGGTCCCACGAGCAGTACTTC.

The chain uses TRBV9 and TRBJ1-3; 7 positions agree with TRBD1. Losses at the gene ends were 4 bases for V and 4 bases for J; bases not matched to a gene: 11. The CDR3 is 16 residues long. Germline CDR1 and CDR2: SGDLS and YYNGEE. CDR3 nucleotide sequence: TGTGCCAGCAGCCCTACGTCGACAGGGACAGGAAACACCATATATTTT. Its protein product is CASSPTSTGTGNTIYF.

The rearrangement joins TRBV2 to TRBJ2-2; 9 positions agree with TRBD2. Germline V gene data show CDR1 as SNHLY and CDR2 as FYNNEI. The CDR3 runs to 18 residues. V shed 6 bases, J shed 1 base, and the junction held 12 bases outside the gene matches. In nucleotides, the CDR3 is TGTGCCAGCAGCGACTATACCCTAGCGGGACAGAACACCGGGGAGCTGTTTTTT. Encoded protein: CASSDYTLAGQNTGELFF.

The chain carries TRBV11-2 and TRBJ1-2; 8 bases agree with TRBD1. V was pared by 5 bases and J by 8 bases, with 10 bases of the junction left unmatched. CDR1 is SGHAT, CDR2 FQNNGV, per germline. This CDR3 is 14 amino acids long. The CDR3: CASSPTDRGSGYTF. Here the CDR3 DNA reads TGTGCCAGCAGCCCGACCGACAGGGGCAGCGGCTACACCTTC. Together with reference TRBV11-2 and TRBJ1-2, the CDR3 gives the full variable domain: EAGVAQSPRYKIIEKRQSVAFWCNPISGHATLYWYQQILGQGPKLLIQFQNNGVVDDSQLPKDRFSAERLKGVDSTLKIQPAKLEDSAVYLCASSPTDRGSGYTFGSGTRLTVV.

CDR3 DNA: TGTGCCAGCAGGCCCAGGGGCCTCTATGGCTACACCTTC. Its protein is CASRPRGLYGYTF. This sequence joins TRBV2 and TRBJ1-2, with D maybe TRBD1 (6 bases). The length of the CDR3 is 13 residues. Looked up from germline, CDR1 is SNHLY and CDR2 is FYNNEI. Deletions cut 6 bases from V and 4 bases from J, with 12 bases between.

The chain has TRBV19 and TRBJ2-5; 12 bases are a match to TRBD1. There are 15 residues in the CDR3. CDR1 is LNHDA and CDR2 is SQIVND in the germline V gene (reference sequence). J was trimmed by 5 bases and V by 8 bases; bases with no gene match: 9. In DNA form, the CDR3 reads TGTGCCAGTGATTCGGGACAGGGGGCCAGGGAGACCCAGTACTTC. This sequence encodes CASDSGQGARETQYF.